Listed below are T cell receptor beta chains from one sample, sequenced in a study of T cells after posttransplantation cyclophosphamide. Measured with immunoSEQ multiplex PCR; TCRdb has only the in-frame clones, and not every one. The table has around 17,000 clones, around 80% seen once. This specimen was PBMCs, taken around 59 weeks after allogeneic stem cell transplant with calcineurin inhibitor and methotrexate. Receptors were obtained from a male patient younger than 45 who received an allogeneic stem cell transplant from an unrelated donor, was CMV-positive, and had acute and chronic GVHD. Some T cells may arise from the graft donor. CDR3s leave out the opening cysteine and the closing phenylalanine or tryptophan. Expanded clones are given a class, and other clones once, few, many or no size at all.

J | V | size | CDR3
TRBJ2-2 | TRBV6-5 | . | ASSWTSGGTGELF
TRBJ1-1 | TRBV18 | . | ASSPREGKNTEAF
TRBJ2-3 | TRBV4-2 | . | ASSQDTQDTSTDTQY
TRBJ1-2 | TRBV6-5 | . | ASRPGLTHGYT
TRBJ1-1 | TRBV7-2 | . | ATLLGGSRTEAF
TRBJ1-1 | TRBV2 | . | ASSAWGQGRDTEAF
TRBJ2-7 | TRBV5-1 | . | ASTRTGSSGFSYEQY
TRBJ2-1 | TRBV19 | . | ASSSPGTSTYNEQF
TRBJ2-1 | TRBV29-1 | . | SVERSVGYNEQF
TRBJ1-1 | TRBV28 | few | ASSYVTGGAF
TRBJ1-4 | TRBV4-1 | . | ASSQDPGREDEKLF
TRBJ1-1 | TRBV30 | once | AWRTRTGGRRAF
TRBJ1-1 | TRBV5-1 | . | ASSFTGGYTEAF
TRBJ1-5 | TRBV19 | medium-sized | ASTLAVYAVQPQH
TRBJ2-1 | TRBV4-1 | . | ASSQVPFRLAGDNEQF
TRBJ1-2 | TRBV28 | . | ASSQVSLGRVRANYGYT
TRBJ2-7 | TRBV10-3 | . | AISDGLAGAYEQY
TRBJ1-2 | TRBV6-6 | . | ASSYTGSIYGYT
TRBJ2-7 | TRBV7-7 | . | ASSLAAGDPYEQY
TRBJ1-1 | TRBV6-1 | . | ASSGGRAF
TRBJ1-2 | TRBV5-8 | . | ASSLSQSHGYT
TRBJ2-5 | TRBV10-2 | . | ASSESAGLPGTQY
TRBJ1-6 | TRBV4-1 | . | ASSQSQYNSPLH
TRBJ2-7 | TRBV11-2 | . | ASSPDTYEQY
TRBJ2-2 | TRBV19 | few | ASSIVPQTGELF
TRBJ1-3 | TRBV11-2 | . | ASSSDSPGNTIY
TRBJ2-5 | TRBV5-8 | . | ASSQGLAASQETQY
TRBJ1-3 | TRBV30 | . | AWSPGLSLRNTIY
TRBJ2-5 | TRBV5-1 | . | ASSLGTGPQGTQY
TRBJ2-5 | TRBV4-2 | . | ASSLWTSGGGYQETQY
TRBJ1-3 | TRBV5-8 | . | ASSLNRDSGNTIY
TRBJ1-2 | TRBV5-1 | once | ASSRLSEGGGNNGYT
TRBJ2-2 | TRBV5-1 | once | ASSSLAGVTNTGELF
TRBJ2-1 | TRBV7-9 | . | AIQWGTSGNNEQF
TRBJ2-7 | TRBV28 | . | ASSLVGTGASYEQY
TRBJ2-1 | TRBV5-5 | . | ASSLGLLAGGFYNEQF
TRBJ2-3 | TRBV19 | . | ASSIDWGEGRTDTQY
TRBJ2-1 | TRBV5-4 | . | ASKQGDRGNEQF
TRBJ2-2 | TRBV4-2 | . | ASSQARASGRTGELF
TRBJ1-2 | TRBV19 | . | ASSPTGDGYT
TRBJ2-3 | TRBV7-2 | . | ASSLEAGNTQY
TRBJ2-2 | TRBV19 | . | ASSIWSRSGELF
TRBJ2-7 | TRBV19 | . | ASSIGVLGEQY
TRBJ2-1 | TRBV11-2 | few | ASSFHGTSEFNEQF
TRBJ1-1 | TRBV4-3 | . | ASSPGPGEGTEAF
TRBJ2-1 | TRBV6-1 | . | ASSPAGNEQF
TRBJ1-2 | TRBV28 | few | ASSGQGRSLGGYT
TRBJ2-5 | TRBV7-2 | . | ASSPGVAGEAQY
TRBJ2-6 | TRBV19 | . | ASSIGRGRGANVLT
TRBJ2-1 | TRBV5-4 | . | ASSLVRINYNEQF
TRBJ2-5 | TRBV7-3 | . | ASSLSGGGLGETQY
TRBJ2-7 | TRBV7-2 | . | ASSASGGYEQY
TRBJ2-5 | TRBV18 | . | ASSPKGDETQY